Below, 21 T cell receptor beta chains from the same sample are listed, as sequenced in a study of T cells in Graves' hyperthyroidism and ophthalmopathy. Using RNA transcripts as the source, TCR beta CDR3 regions were amplified. Initially, a first-round RT-PCR of the TCR CDR3 employed the HTBI primer set. TCRdb re-derived calls from the multiplex PCR reads in MiXCR, one entry per CDR3 protein. The sample lists 560,000 or so distinct CDR3 sequences; around 46% were seen once. Sequencing was done on a sample of peripheral blood or thyroid tissue (not recorded which). All receptors derive from a woman aged 18-29 years with Graves' hyperthyroidism.

In the case of this clonotype: Mismatch with germline at one junction end may stem from a read error. V and J are TRBV24-1 and TRBJ1-4, with 7 positions matching TRBD1. CDR1 and CDR2 (germline): KGHDR, SFDVKD. This CDR3 comprises 15 residues. CDR3 amino acids: CAISEVQGDTEKLFF. CDR3 bases: TGTGCCATCAGTGAAGTTCAGGGGGACACTGAAAAACTGTTTTTT.

The rearrangement uses TRBV6-6 and TRBJ1-1; weak D call: TRBD1 (5 bases). The length of the CDR3 is 15 residues. CDR1 is MNHNY, CDR2 SVGAGI, per germline (reference sequence). The ends were cut back, 2 bases at V and 1 base at J, with 11 bases in the middle. The CDR3 loop reads CASSYGAGSNTEAFF. The CDR3 nucleotides are TGTGCCAGCAGTTACGGTGCAGGGTCGAACACTGAAGCTTTCTTT.

Of note for this clonotype: Since a much larger clone is just one base distant, this may be a read error. This chain uses TRBV24-1 with TRBJ1-2, with 7 bases fitting TRBD1. Unmatched junction bases numbered 9, after V lost 5 bases and J lost 4 bases. Germline V gene sequence: CDR1 KGHDR, CDR2 SFDVKD. There are 15 residues in the CDR3. The CDR3, as DNA: TGTGCCACCAGTGGTTTCGGGACAGACCCCTATGGCTACACCTTC. It encodes CATSGFGTDPYGYTF.

This clonotype was detected a few times. The genes are TRBV20-1 and TRBJ2-7; 7 positions agree with TRBD2. The germline V gene encodes CDR1 DFQATT and CDR2 SNEGSKA (reference sequence). The CDR3 contains 11 residues. J was trimmed by 6 bases and V by 5 bases; bases with no gene match: 4. CDR3 sequence reads: CSALTGGEQYF. CDR3 nucleotides: TGCAGTGCTCTTACGGGGGGCGAGCAGTACTTC.

The chain has TRBV12-3 or TRBV12-4 and TRBJ1-2; TRBD1 agrees at 9 bases. CDR3 length: 14 amino acids. The V and J ends lost 6 bases and 4 bases, in that order; junction bases with no gene match: 6. Written as DNA, the CDR3 is TGTGCCAGCAGAAAAGGACAGGGGAGCTATGGCTACACCTTC. Residues: CASRKGQGSYGYTF.

This sequence joins TRBV2 and TRBJ2-7; 10 bases agree with TRBD1. This CDR3 region has 14 residues. With 2 bases clipped from V and 5 bases from J, the junction kept 3 bases outside the gene matches. Germline V CDR1 and CDR2: SNHLY, FYNNEI. The CDR3 protein is CASSELGTGDEQYF. The CDR3 region has the DNA TGTGCCAGCAGTGAACTAGGGACAGGGGACGAGCAGTACTTC.

On this clonotype itself: The junction differs from germline at one of its ends, possibly a read error. The chain employs TRBV10-2 and TRBJ1-5; D not resolved. Germline V gene data show CDR1 as WSHSY and CDR2 as SAAADI. This CDR3 comprises 14 residues. The CDR3 loop reads CASSFPAPDQPQHF. In DNA, the CDR3 is TGTGCCAGCAGTTTCCCAGCTCCGGACCAGCCCCAGCATTTT.

J is TRBJ1-6 and V is TRBV15, with 8 bases aligning to TRBD1. Germline assignment: CDR1 LNHNV and CDR2 YYDKDF (reference sequence). The CDR3 contains 15 residues. The V segment lost 1 base and the J segment 5 bases; nucleotides outside the gene matches: 1. The CDR3 is CATSRGQGNNSPLHF. In DNA form, the CDR3 reads TGTGCCACCAGCAGAGGACAGGGGAATAATTCACCCCTCCACTTT.

This clonotype was detected many times. This rearrangement joins TRBV29-1 to TRBJ2-7; TRBD2 agrees at 11 bases. Germline values: CDR1 SQVTM, CDR2 ANQGSEA. Trimming cost V 5 bases and J 3 bases; bases outside gene matches: 18. This CDR3 has 18 residues. Here the CDR3 reads CSVQLGTLAGTSGYEQYF. Written as DNA, the CDR3 is TGCAGCGTTCAACTTGGGACTTTGGCCGGGACTAGCGGCTACGAGCAGTACTTC.

J is TRBJ1-5 and V is TRBV20-1, with D perhaps TRBD1 (5 bases). V lost 5 bases to trimming and J lost 5 bases, with 13 bases between them. The CDR3 covers 13 residues. The germline V gene has CDR1 DFQATT and CDR2 SNEGSKA (reference sequence). DNA of the CDR3: TGCAGTGCTCCTCGTGGGGCGGATCAGCCCCAGCATTTT. It specifies CSAPRGADQPQHF.

The chain joins TRBV9 to TRBJ1-5; TRBD1 might be the D (6 bases). The CDR3 loop spans 13 amino acids. Germline V gene lookup returns CDR1 SGDLS and CDR2 YYNGEE. The V and J ends lost 10 bases and 5 bases respectively, with 16 bases between them. CDR3 nucleotide sequence: TGTGCCTGGAGTGACAGGCTGTATCAGCCCCAGCATTTT. Translating it yields CAWSDRLYQPQHF.

This clonotype was found a few times. This chain joins TRBV7-9 and TRBJ1-6; 9 bases line up with TRBD1. This CDR3 region has 16 residues. The trim removed 4 bases at V and 5 bases at J, leaving 6 bases unmatched. In germline, CDR1 is SEHNR, CDR2 FQNEAQ (reference sequence). CDR3 amino acids: CASSSPGTGNNSPLHF. CDR3 nucleotide sequence: TGTGCCAGCAGCTCGCCTGGGACAGGGAATAATTCACCCCTCCACTTT.

This clonotype was observed a few times. This sequence joins TRBV7-2 and TRBJ1-2; D is possibly TRBD1 (5 bases). Germline CDR1 is SGHTA and CDR2 is FQGNSA. The CDR3 is made up of 13 amino acids. Trimming removed 2 bases from V and 4 bases from J, with 8 bases in between. The CDR3 nucleotides read TGTGCCAGCAGCTTATCCGGGACCTATGGCTACACCTTC. Residues: CASSLSGTYGYTF.

This clonotype was found many times. V and J are TRBV15 and TRBJ1-1, with D unresolved. The CDR3 totals 14 residues. The germline V gene encodes CDR1 LNHNV and CDR2 YYDKDF (reference sequence). V lost 2 bases, J lost 3 bases, and 10 bases lay in between. The CDR3 DNA sequence: TGTGCCACCAGCAGACCCTTAGGCGACACTGAAGCTTTCTTT. Protein product: CATSRPLGDTEAFF.

V gene TRBV7-8 combines with J gene TRBJ1-2; 7 bases align to TRBD1. The CDR3 is 15 residues long. CDR1 and CDR2 (germline): SGHVS, FQNEAQ. The V segment lost 6 bases and the J segment 1 base; nucleotides outside the gene matches: 8. The CDR3 nucleotides are TGTGCCAGCAGGCGTCCCGGGACAGTTAACTATGGCTACACCTTC. Translating it yields CASRRPGTVNYGYTF.

This clonotype was counted ten times or more. The chain uses TRBV7-2 and TRBJ1-1, with TRBD1 as a possible D gene (5 bases). This CDR3 is 12 amino acids long. The germline gives CDR1 SGHTA, CDR2 FQGNSA. Trimming cost V 7 bases and J 5 bases, with 11 bases left between them. The CDR3 region is CASTSEGTEAFF. The CDR3 DNA follows: TGTGCCAGCACCTCTGAGGGGACTGAAGCTTTCTTT.

To note about this clonotype: Relative to the germline gene, one junction end is altered; a read error may explain this. The chain combines TRBV7-8 with TRBJ1-1, with a tentative D call TRBD1 (5 bases). Germline CDR1 reads SGHVS; CDR2 reads FQNEAQ. The CDR3 sequence is 17 residues long. CDR3 in amino acids: CASSSDRNFPMNTAAFF. For the CDR3, the DNA is TGTGCCAGCAGCTCCGACAGAAACTTTCCCATGAACACTGCAGCTTTCTTT. Using reference TRBV7-8 and TRBJ1-1 for the parts outside the CDR3, the full variable domain is GAGVSQSPRYKVAKRGQDVALRCDPISGHVSLFWYQQALGQGPEFLTYFQNEAQLDKSGLPSDRFFAERPEGSVSTLKIQRTQQEDSAVYLCASSSDRNFPMNTAAFFGQGTRLTVV.

The rearrangement uses TRBV25-1 and TRBJ1-6; TRBD1 aligns across 8 bases. From germline, CDR1 is MGHDK and CDR2 SYGVNS. V lost 3 bases and J lost 5; bases outside the gene matches: 3. This CDR3 contains 15 residues. CDR3 sequence reads: CASSERDRNNSPLHF. DNA for the CDR3: TGTGCCAGCAGTGAGAGGGACAGGAATAATTCACCCCTCCACTTT.

This clonotype was counted ten times or more. V and J are TRBV10-3 and TRBJ2-7, with D unresolved. Germline V gene lookup returns CDR1 ENHRY and CDR2 SYGVKD. V was clipped by 2 bases and J by 6 bases, with 11 bases between them. This CDR3 has 13 residues. The CDR3 loop reads CAISEERLLEQYF. The CDR3 DNA reads as TGTGCCATCAGTGAGGAGAGGCTGCTCGAGCAGTACTTC.

This clonotype was found a few times. V is TRBV6-1 and J is TRBJ1-1; D unresolved. There are 14 residues in the CDR3. The germline V and J ends were trimmed by 6 bases and 1 base, with 12 bases remaining between them. Looked up from germline, CDR1 is MNHNS and CDR2 is SASEGT. DNA of the CDR3: TGTGCCAGCAGCCTGACTGCATCGAACACTGAAGCTTTCTTT. It yields the protein CASSLTASNTEAFF.

Comment on this clonotype: A junction end diverges from the germline sequence, so it may reflect a read error. The rearrangement uses TRBV10-1 and TRBJ2-7; a possible D gene is TRBD1 (5 bases). The CDR3 is 13 residues long. Germline V lookup: CDR1 WNHNN, CDR2 SYGVQD (reference sequence). CDR3 DNA: TGTGCCAGCAGTATCAGGGAAACCGACGAGCAGTACTTC. Amino acids: CASSIRETDEQYF.